The text below deals with one T cell receptor beta chain. These data are taken from a study of identifying expanded T cells in peripheral blood. Here immunoSEQ multiplex PCR was the method, and the copy in TCRdb shows in-frame clones only, minus some. The sample shows roughly 78,000 clones, about nine tenths of them seen only once. V was cut by 4 bases and J by 0 bases, with 19 bases left in between. The CDR3 covers 19 residues. Germline V CDR1 and CDR2: MGHRA, YSYEKL. This chain joins TRBV4-1 and TRBJ2-6; the D call may be TRBD1 or TRBD2 (6 bases each). Sequenced: blood. The sequence was obtained from a person aged 18-70 years in good health. CDR3 in DNA: TGCGCCAGCAGCCCGAAGGGTCCGGGGGCAGTCTCTGGGGCCAACGTCCTGACTTTC. It codes for CASSPKGPGAVSGANVLTF.